This T cell receptor beta chain is drawn from a study of blood T cell repertoires in COVID-19. The table lists this clone with a count of one. The method was immunoSEQ multiplex PCR; TCRdb's version includes in-frame clones alone and lacks a portion of them. The sample includes about 370,000 clones, just under 90% of them seen just once. The germline gives CDR1 SGHAT, CDR2 FQNNGV. CDR3 length: 13 residues. V was pared by 1 base and J by 6 bases, with 7 bases between. The sample consisted of PBMCs or T cells enriched from blood (not recorded which). V usage is TRBV11-2 and J usage is TRBJ1-5; D may be TRBD1 (5 bases). The clonotype originates from a woman aged 30 to 39 who had recovered from COVID-19. The CDR3 DNA reads TGTGCCAGCAGCTTAGGACAGAGTCAGCCCCAGCATTTT. Translated, it gives CASSLGQSQPQHF.